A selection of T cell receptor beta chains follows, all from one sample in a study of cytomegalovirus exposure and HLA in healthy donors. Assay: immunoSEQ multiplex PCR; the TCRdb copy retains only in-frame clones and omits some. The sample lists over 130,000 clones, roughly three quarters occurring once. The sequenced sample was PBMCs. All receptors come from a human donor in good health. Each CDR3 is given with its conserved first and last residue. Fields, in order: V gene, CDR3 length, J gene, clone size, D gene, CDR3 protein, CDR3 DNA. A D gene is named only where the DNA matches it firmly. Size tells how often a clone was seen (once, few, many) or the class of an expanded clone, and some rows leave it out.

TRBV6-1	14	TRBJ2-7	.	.	CASSESPRPYEQYF	TGTGCCAGCAGTGAGTCCCCGCGCCCCTACGAGCAGTACTTC
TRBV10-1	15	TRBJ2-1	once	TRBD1	CASSDGTGSYNEQFF	TGCGCCAGCAGTGACGGGACAGGGAGCTACAATGAGCAGTTCTTC
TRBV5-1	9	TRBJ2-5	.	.	CASSSRTHF	TGCGCCAGCAGCTCCCGGACTCACTTC
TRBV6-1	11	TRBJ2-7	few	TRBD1	CASGTGFEQYF	TGTGCCAGCGGGACAGGGTTCGAGCAGTACTTC
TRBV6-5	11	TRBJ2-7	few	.	CASRGGYEQYF	TGTGCCAGCAGGGGGGGTTACGAGCAGTACTTC
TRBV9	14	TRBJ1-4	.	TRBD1	CASSVGTGNEKLFF	TGTGCCAGCAGCGTAGGGACAGGAAATGAAAAACTGTTTTTT
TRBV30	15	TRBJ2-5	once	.	CAWSEIHRREKTHYF	TGTGCCTGGAGTGAGATACATCGGAGGGAGAAGACCCATTACTTC
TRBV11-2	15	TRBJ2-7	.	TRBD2	CASSSGLVRSYEQYF	TGTGCCAGCAGCAGTGGACTAGTTAGGTCCTACGAGCAGTACTTC
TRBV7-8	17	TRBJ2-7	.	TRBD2	CASRNWGGLAISYEQYF	TGTGCCAGCAGAAATTGGGGGGGACTAGCGATCTCCTACGAGCAGTACTTC
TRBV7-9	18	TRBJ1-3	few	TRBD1	CASSPNAGTALLGNTIYF	TGTGCCAGCAGCCCGAATGCCGGGACAGCACTACTTGGAAACACCATATATTTT
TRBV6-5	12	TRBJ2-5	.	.	CASSDIVETQYF	TGTGCCAGCAGTGACATCGTTGAGACCCAGTACTTC
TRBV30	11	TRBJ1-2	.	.	CAWRGNYGYTF	TGTGCCTGGAGGGGCAACTATGGCTACACCTTC
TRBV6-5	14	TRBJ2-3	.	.	CASSSGLRTDTQYF	TGTGCCAGCAGTTCCGGACTGAGGACAGATACGCAGTATTTT
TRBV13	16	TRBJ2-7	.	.	CASSSKTLRANYEQYF	TGTGCCAGCAGCTCGAAGACCCTCAGGGCCAACTACGAGCAGTACTTC
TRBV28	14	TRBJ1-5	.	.	CASSFLASNQPQHF	TGTGCCAGCAGTTTTTTGGCTTCTAATCAGCCCCAGCATTTT
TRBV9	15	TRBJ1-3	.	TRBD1	CASSAGDRSGNTIYF	TGTGCCAGCAGCGCCGGGGACAGGTCTGGAAACACCATATATTTT
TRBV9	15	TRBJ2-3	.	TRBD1	CASSPGQSQFITQYF	TGTGCCAGCAGCCCGGGACAGTCCCAGTTTATTACGCAGTATTTT
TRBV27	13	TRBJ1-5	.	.	CASSQTGRGDQHF	TGTGCCAGCAGCCAGACGGGCAGGGGAGACCAACATTTT
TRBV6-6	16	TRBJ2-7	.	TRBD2	CASSYSMGLASYEQYF	TGTGCCAGCAGTTACTCGATGGGACTAGCGTCTTACGAGCAGTACTTC
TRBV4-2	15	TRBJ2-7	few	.	CASSQVASASYEQYF	TGTGCCAGCAGCCAAGTGGCTAGCGCTTCCTACGAGCAGTACTTC
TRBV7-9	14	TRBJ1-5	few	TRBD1	CASSLQGQDQPQHF	TGTGCCAGCAGCCTACAGGGGCAGGATCAGCCCCAGCATTTT
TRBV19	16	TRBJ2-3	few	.	CASSIEAGFGTDTQYF	TGTGCCAGTAGTATAGAGGCAGGGTTCGGCACAGATACGCAGTATTTT
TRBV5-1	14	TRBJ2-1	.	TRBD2	CASRRGLEDNEQFF	TGCGCCAGCAGGAGGGGACTAGAGGACAATGAGCAGTTCTTC
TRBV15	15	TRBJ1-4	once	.	CATSRVGVSAEELFF	TGTGCCACCAGCAGAGTAGGCGTTTCAGCTGAGGAACTGTTTTTT
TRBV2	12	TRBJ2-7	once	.	CASRRGGGEQYF	TGTGCCAGCAGAAGGGGGGGCGGCGAGCAGTACTTC
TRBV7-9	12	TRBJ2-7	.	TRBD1	CASSGDRDEQYF	TGTGCCAGCAGCGGCGACAGGGACGAGCAGTACTTC
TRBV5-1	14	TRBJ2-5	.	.	CASSLGQDQETQYF	TGCGCCAGCAGCTTGGGACAGGACCAAGAGACCCAGTACTTC
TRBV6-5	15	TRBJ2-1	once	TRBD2	CASSYLGGGAGEQFF	TGTGCCAGCAGTTACCTCGGCGGGGGGGCCGGTGAGCAGTTCTTC
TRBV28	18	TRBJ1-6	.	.	CASMVSQGGTLYNSPLHF	TGTGCCAGCATGGTATCACAGGGTGGAACACTCTATAATTCACCCCTCCACTTT
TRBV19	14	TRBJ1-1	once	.	CASSIFSGNTEAFF	TGTGCCAGTAGTATATTCTCGGGAAACACTGAAGCTTTCTTT
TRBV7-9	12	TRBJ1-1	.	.	CASNSLSAEAFF	TGTGCCAGCAACTCCCTTAGTGCTGAAGCTTTCTTT
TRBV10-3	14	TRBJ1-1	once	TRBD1	CAVTQRGQEGEAFF	TGTGCCGTGACCCAACGAGGACAGGAAGGTGAAGCTTTCTTT
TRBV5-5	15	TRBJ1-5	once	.	CASSFEPRARGTQHF	TGTGCCAGCAGCTTTGAACCCCGCGCCAGAGGAACCCAGCATTTT
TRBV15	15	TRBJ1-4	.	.	CATSRAGIGDEKLFF	TGTGCCACCAGCAGAGCCGGAATAGGGGATGAAAAACTGTTTTTT
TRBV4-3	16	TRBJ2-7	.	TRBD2	CASSQEGLAGDDEQYF	TGCGCCAGCAGCCAAGAGGGACTAGCGGGAGATGACGAGCAGTACTTC
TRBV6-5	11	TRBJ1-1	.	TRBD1	CASSRQGEAFF	TGTGCCAGCAGCAGGCAGGGGGAGGCTTTCTTT
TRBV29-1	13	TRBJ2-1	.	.	CSVAPGSYNEQFF	TGCAGCGTCGCCCCGGGGTCCTACAATGAGCAGTTCTTC
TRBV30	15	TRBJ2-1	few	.	CAWGNGLGGYNEQFF	TGTGCCTGGGGGAACGGACTAGGGGGTTACAATGAGCAGTTCTTC
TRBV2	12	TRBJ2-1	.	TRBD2	CASRQGTSGLFF	TGTGCCAGCAGACAAGGGACTAGCGGCCTGTTCTTC
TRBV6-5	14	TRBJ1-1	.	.	CASSLTRDRTEAFF	TGTGCCAGCAGTTTAACTAGAGACAGGACTGAAGCTTTCTTT
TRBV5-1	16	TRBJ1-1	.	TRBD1	CASQKITGVADTEAFF	TGCGCCAGCCAGAAAATTACAGGGGTAGCGGACACTGAAGCTTTCTTT
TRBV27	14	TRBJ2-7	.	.	CASSPSGPRYEQYF	TGTGCCAGCAGCCCCTCAGGGCCCCGCTACGAGCAGTACTTC
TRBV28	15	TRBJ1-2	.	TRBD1	CASSLSGRGLDGYTF	TGTGCCAGCAGTTTATCGGGCAGGGGGCTTGATGGCTACACCTTC
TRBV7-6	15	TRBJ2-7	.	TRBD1	CASSLGPGQSYEQYF	TGTGCCAGCAGCTTAGGCCCGGGACAGTCCTACGAGCAGTACTTC
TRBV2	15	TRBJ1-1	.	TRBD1	CASSEALDRDTEAFF	TGTGCCAGCAGTGAAGCGCTTGACAGGGACACTGAAGCTTTCTTT
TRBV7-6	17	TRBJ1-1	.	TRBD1	CASSLLRGQGLNTEAFF	TGTGCCAGCAGCCTACTCCGGGGACAGGGGTTGAACACTGAAGCTTTCTTT
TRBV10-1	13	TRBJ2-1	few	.	CASSETRLAEQFF	TGCGCCAGCAGTGAGACGAGGCTAGCTGAGCAGTTCTTC
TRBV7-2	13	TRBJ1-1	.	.	CASSFSGKAEAFF	TGTGCCAGCAGCTTCTCAGGGAAGGCTGAAGCTTTCTTT